This T cell receptor (beta chain) was found in a study of T cell repertoires in cytomegalovirus infection. Study-wide context: Based on public TCR beta signatures, there were indications of CMV infection and of a matching HLA type.

V shed 6 bases, J shed 6 bases, and the junction held 7 bases outside the gene matches. This CDR3 region has 13 residues. In germline, CDR1 is SNHLY, CDR2 FYNNEI. General study points: In two of eight donors, the top clonotype was HLA-C-restricted CMV-specific.

TCRdb analysed the reads with MiXCR anew, one entry per CDR3 protein. The table has fewer than 550,000 distinct CDR3 sequences, 11% seen once; the top ten hold about a tenth. This clonotype occurred a few times. The antigen is unknown. The sequenced sample consisted of PBMCs. V and J are TRBV2 and TRBJ1-2; 7 nucleotides match TRBD1. The origin of this receptor is a human donor in good health (CMV status not recorded). Some clones in this sample may be carry-over from other donors' samples. The CDR3 DNA is TGTGCCAGCAGCACGACAGGGAACGATGGCTACACCTTC. It translates to CASSTTGNDGYTF.